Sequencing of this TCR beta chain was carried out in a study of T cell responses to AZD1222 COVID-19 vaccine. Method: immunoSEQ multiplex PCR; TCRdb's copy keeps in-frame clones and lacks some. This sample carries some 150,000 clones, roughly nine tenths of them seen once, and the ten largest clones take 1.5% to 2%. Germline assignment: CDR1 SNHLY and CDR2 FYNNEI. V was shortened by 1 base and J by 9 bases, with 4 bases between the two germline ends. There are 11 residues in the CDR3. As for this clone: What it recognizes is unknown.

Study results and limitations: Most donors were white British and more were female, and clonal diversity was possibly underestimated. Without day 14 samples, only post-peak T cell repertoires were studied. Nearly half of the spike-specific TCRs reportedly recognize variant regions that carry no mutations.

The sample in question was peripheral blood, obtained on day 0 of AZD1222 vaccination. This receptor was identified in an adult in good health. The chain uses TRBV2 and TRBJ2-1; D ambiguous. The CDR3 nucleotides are TGTGCCAGCAGTGAAGGTGGTGAGCAGTTCTTC. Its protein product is CASSEGGEQFF.